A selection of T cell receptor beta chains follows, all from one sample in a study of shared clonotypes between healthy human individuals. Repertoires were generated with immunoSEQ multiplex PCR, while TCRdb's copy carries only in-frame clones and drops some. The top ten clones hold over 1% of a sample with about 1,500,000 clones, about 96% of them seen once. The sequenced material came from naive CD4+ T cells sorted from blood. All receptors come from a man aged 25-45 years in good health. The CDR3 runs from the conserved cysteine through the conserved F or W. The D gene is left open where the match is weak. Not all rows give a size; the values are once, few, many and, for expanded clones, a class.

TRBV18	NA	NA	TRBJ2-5	CASSPSIGTNQETQYF	TGTGCCAGCTCACCCTCAATCGGGACAAACCAAGAGACCCAGTACTTC
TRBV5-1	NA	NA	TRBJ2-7	CASSLAVFDEQYF	TGCGCCAGCAGCTTGGCCGTTTTTGACGAGCAGTACTTC
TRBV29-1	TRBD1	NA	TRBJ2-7	CSARGQGDGQQYF	TGCAGCGCCCGAGGACAGGGGGACGGGCAGCAGTACTTC
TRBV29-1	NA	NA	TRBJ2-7	CSALTRSYEQYF	TGCAGCGCCCTTACGAGGTCCTACGAGCAGTACTTC
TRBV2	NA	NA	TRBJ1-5	CASTPTAFSNQPQHF	TGTGCCAGCACCCCCACAGCGTTTAGCAATCAGCCCCAGCATTTT
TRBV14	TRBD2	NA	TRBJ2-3	CASGPGEGIFTDTQYF	TGTGCCAGTGGACCCGGGGAGGGTATCTTCACAGATACGCAGTATTTT
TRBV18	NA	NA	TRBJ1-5	CASSTTGTNQPQHF	TGTGCCAGCTCAACGACAGGCACCAATCAGCCCCAGCATTTT
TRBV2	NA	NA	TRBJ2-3	CASSELTDTQYF	TGTGCCAGCAGTGAATTGACAGATACGCAGTATTTT
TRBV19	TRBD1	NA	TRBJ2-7	CASSSRDRAYEQYF	TGTGCCAGTAGTTCTCGGGACAGAGCCTACGAGCAGTACTTC
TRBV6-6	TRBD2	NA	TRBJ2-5	CASSYSSGRVQETQYF	TGTGCCAGCAGTTACTCGAGCGGGAGGGTTCAAGAGACCCAGTACTTC
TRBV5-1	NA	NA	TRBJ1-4	CASSSLSSEKLFF	TGCGCCAGCAGCTCCTTGAGTTCTGAAAAACTGTTTTTT
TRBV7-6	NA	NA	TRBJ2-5	CASGGAQRETQYF	TGTGCCAGCGGGGGGGCCCAACGAGAGACCCAGTACTTC
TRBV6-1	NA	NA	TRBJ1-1	CASREPGFRTEAFF	TGTGCCAGCAGGGAACCAGGGTTTAGGACTGAAGCTTTCTTT
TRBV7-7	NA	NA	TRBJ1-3	CASSLISSPGGNTIYF	TGTGCTAGCAGCTTAATTTCCTCTCCCGGAGGAAACACCATATATTTT
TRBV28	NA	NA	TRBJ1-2	CASSSTYGYTF	TGTGCCAGCAGCAGTACTTATGGCTACACCTTC
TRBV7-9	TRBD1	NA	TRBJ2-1	CASSSPDRGTAEQFF	TGTGCCAGCAGCTCCCCGGACAGGGGGACAGCGGAGCAGTTCTTC
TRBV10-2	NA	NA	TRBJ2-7	CASSLWGAQGEQYF	TGCGCCAGCAGTTTATGGGGGGCGCAGGGCGAGCAGTACTTC
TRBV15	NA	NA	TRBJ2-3	CATSRVGTTHTQYF	TGTGCCACCAGCAGAGTCGGCACCACACATACGCAGTATTTT
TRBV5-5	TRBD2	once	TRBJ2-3	CASSLAGTSGRGDTQYF	TGTGCCAGCAGCTTGGCCGGGACTAGCGGGAGGGGAGATACGCAGTATTTT
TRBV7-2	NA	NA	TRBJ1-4	CASSLRGSQREKLFF	TGTGCCAGCAGCTTAAGGGGGTCCCAGCGTGAAAAACTGTTTTTT
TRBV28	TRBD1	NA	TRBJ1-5	CASSSTGRNQPQHF	TGTGCCAGCAGCTCGACAGGGCGCAATCAGCCCCAGCATTTT
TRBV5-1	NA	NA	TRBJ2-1	CASSLNEGQFF	TGCGCCAGCAGCTTAAATGAGGGGCAGTTCTTC